The 25 T cell receptor beta chains in this list originate from one sample, sequenced in a study of T cells in tuberculosis. Generated by immunoSEQ multiplex PCR, the TCRdb table keeps only in-frame clones and is missing some. In the table there are tens of thousands of clones, approximately 90% of which are singletons. This sample's time point: new active TB diagnosis, blood taken before or within 7 days of starting treatment. Sequencing was performed on PBMCs, taken at tuberculosis diagnosis. These receptors came from an adult with tuberculosis.

The chain has TRBV4-2 and TRBJ2-7; D is unclear. This CDR3 spans 15 amino acids. V lost 0 bases, J lost 0 bases, and 9 bases lay in between. CDR1 LGHNA and CDR2 YNFKEQ come from the germline V gene. The CDR3 DNA follows: TGTGCCAGCAGCCAAGATTCCGGTAGCTCCTACGAGCAGTACTTC. Encoded protein: CASSQDSGSSYEQYF.

The CDR3 nucleotides read TGCAGCGTTGAAGATGGCGGAGCTTTCTTT. Translating it yields CSVEDGGAFF. This chain connects TRBV29-1 to TRBJ1-1, with no clear D. V lost 0 bases and J lost 10, with 6 bases in between. Germline CDR1 reads SQVTM; CDR2 reads ANQGSEA. The CDR3 is made up of 10 amino acids.

The chain employs TRBV6-5 and TRBJ2-1; 8 positions agree with TRBD1. CDR1 MNHEY and CDR2 SVGAGI come from the germline V gene. V shed 4 bases, J shed 3 bases, and the junction held 2 bases outside the gene matches. There are 14 residues in the CDR3. The CDR3 sequence is CASSWDRSYNEQFF. As DNA, the CDR3 is TGTGCCAGCAGTTGGGACAGGAGCTACAATGAGCAGTTCTTC.

V gene TRBV27 combines with J gene TRBJ1-2; D is unclear. CDR1 and CDR2 (germline): MNHEY, SMNVEV (reference sequence). The CDR3 contains 12 residues. The V end was cut by 3 bases, the J end by 0 bases, with 2 bases between. CDR3 nucleotides: TGTGCCAGCAGTTTCACTAACTATGGCTACACCTTC. Encoded protein: CASSFTNYGYTF.

The J gene is TRBJ1-5, the V gene TRBV7-9; D is uncertain. Trimming stripped 5 bases from V and 4 bases from J, with 18 bases between. The CDR3 is made up of 16 amino acids. In germline, CDR1 is SEHNR, CDR2 FQNEAQ (reference sequence). CDR3 sequence reads: CASSPPGRLRNQPQHF. The CDR3 region has the DNA TGTGCCAGCAGCCCGCCGGGAAGACTTAGAAATCAGCCCCAGCATTTT.

This chain uses TRBV15 with TRBJ2-7; 12 bases align to TRBD2. CDR1 and CDR2 from the germline V gene are LNHNV and YYDKDF (reference sequence). Unmatched junction bases numbered 7, after V lost 4 bases and J lost 3 bases. This CDR3 comprises 16 residues. CDR3 nucleotides: TGTGCCACCAGCATCTCTAGCGGGGGGGGTGTCTACGAGCAGTACTTC. This codes for CATSISSGGGVYEQYF. The full variable domain, its missing parts supplied by reference TRBV15 and TRBJ2-7, is DAMVIQNPRYQVTQFGKPVTLSCSQTLNHNVMYWYQQKSSQAPKLLFHYYDKDFNNEADTPDNFQSRRPNTSFCFLDIRSPGLGDTAMYLCATSISSGGGVYEQYFGPGTRLTVT.

V usage is TRBV9 and J usage is TRBJ1-1; D ambiguous. V was clipped by 5 bases and J by 7 bases, with 6 bases between them. CDR3 length: 10 residues. Per germline, CDR1 SGDLS and CDR2 YYNGEE. Here the CDR3 DNA reads TGTGCCAGCAGTGACATTGAAGCTTTCTTT. Translating gives CASSDIEAFF.

This clone has only one observation. The chain combines TRBV11-2 with TRBJ1-1; tentative D call: TRBD1 (5 bases). Trimming removed 7 bases from V and 1 base from J, with 16 bases in between. The CDR3 sequence is 15 residues long. The V gene's germline CDR1 is SGHAT and CDR2 FQNNGV. CDR3 DNA sequence: TGTGCCAGCACTCCCCCGGACGGGGGGAACACTGAAGCTTTCTTT. This translates into CASTPPDGGNTEAFF.

J is TRBJ1-4 and V is TRBV6-1; TRBD1 matches 9 bases. After removal of 3 bases from V and 6 bases from J, the junction contained 2 bases not matched to a gene. Per germline, CDR1 MNHNS and CDR2 SASEGT. This CDR3 region has 14 residues. CDR3 protein: CASSEGQGYEKLFF. The DNA for the CDR3 is TGTGCCAGCAGTGAGGGACAGGGTTATGAAAAACTGTTTTTT.

This chain connects TRBV28 to TRBJ1-1, with 9 bases fitting TRBD1. This CDR3 has 15 amino acids. V shed 8 bases and J 1 base; nucleotides not matched to a gene: 8. Germline-derived CDR1 and CDR2 are MDHEN and SYDVKM. The CDR3: CASGLQGAGNTEAFF. Written as DNA, the CDR3 is TGTGCCAGCGGCTTACAGGGGGCTGGGAACACTGAAGCTTTCTTT.

The gene calls are TRBV2 and TRBJ2-5; 8 bases align to TRBD1. CDR3 length equals 16 residues. Germline V gene data show CDR1 as SNHLY and CDR2 as FYNNEI. Losses at the gene ends were 5 bases for V and 5 bases for J; bases not matched to a gene: 13. The CDR3, as DNA: TGTGCCAGCAGTTCACTGACAGGGGACCTCAGGGAGACCCAGTACTTC. Translation: CASSSLTGDLRETQYF.

The V and J genes are TRBV5-1 and TRBJ1-1, with TRBD1 matching over 7 bases. The germline gives CDR1 SGHRS, CDR2 YFSETQ. CDR3 length equals 14 residues. The V segment lost 5 bases and the J segment 4 bases; nucleotides outside the gene matches: 8. This CDR3 is CASSPTGIGTEAFF. The CDR3 nucleotides are TGCGCCAGCAGTCCGACAGGGATTGGCACTGAAGCTTTCTTT.

This clone was observed a handful of times. This chain connects TRBV7-8 to TRBJ2-2; 15 positions match TRBD2. The V segment lost 0 bases and the J segment 5 bases; nucleotides outside the gene matches: 1. Per germline, CDR1 SGHVS and CDR2 FQNEAQ. The CDR3 totals 17 residues. This CDR3 is CASSLAGLAGGTGELFF. DNA for the CDR3: TGTGCCAGCAGCTTAGCGGGACTAGCGGGGGGAACCGGGGAGCTGTTTTTT.

The chain is built from TRBV27 and TRBJ2-7; 9 bases match TRBD1. This CDR3 has 16 amino acids. CDR1 MNHEY and CDR2 SMNVEV come from the germline V gene (reference sequence). The V and J ends lost 8 bases and 3 bases, in that order; junction bases with no gene match: 14. The CDR3 is CASGRLTGQGIYEQYV. The CDR3 DNA follows: TGTGCCAGCGGCCGGCTAACCGGACAGGGGATCTACGAGCAGTACGTC.

V gene TRBV6-1 combines with J gene TRBJ2-5; 8 positions agree with TRBD2. This CDR3 region has 15 residues. The germline CDR1 and CDR2 sequences are MNHNS and SASEGT. Germline trimming cut 2 bases from V and 2 bases from J; bases unmatched to any gene: 4. CDR3 nucleotide sequence: TGTGCCAGCAGTGAACTGAGCGGGGGTCAAGAGACCCAGTACTTC. This sequence encodes CASSELSGGQETQYF.

V gene TRBV9 combines with J gene TRBJ2-1; TRBD2 matches at 9 bases. Germline-derived CDR1 and CDR2 are SGDLS and YYNGEE. The J segment lost 4 bases and the V segment lost 3 bases, leaving 20 bases of the junction unmatched. CDR3 size: 20 residues. Here the CDR3 reads CASSAGGGGGAPSWYNEQFF. The CDR3 bases are TGTGCCAGCAGCGCGGGAGGAGGCGGGGGGGCGCCTAGCTGGTACAATGAGCAGTTCTTC.

V gene TRBV5-1 combines with J gene TRBJ1-1; 7 nucleotides match TRBD1. The CDR3 contains 16 residues. V was pared by 4 bases and J by 2 bases, with 11 bases of the junction left unmatched. Germline CDR1 reads SGHRS; CDR2 reads YFSETQ. This CDR3 is CASSTHRTGPNTEAFF. The CDR3 nucleotides are TGCGCCAGCAGCACACACCGGACAGGTCCAAACACTGAAGCTTTCTTT.

Only a few counts were recorded for this clone. The V gene is TRBV6-1, the J gene TRBJ1-2; 7 positions agree with TRBD1. V shed 10 bases and J 4 bases; nucleotides not matched to a gene: 3. Germline V gene sequence: CDR1 MNHNS, CDR2 SASEGT. CDR3 length equals 11 residues. CDR3 nucleotides: TGTGCCATCGACAGGGCCTATGGCTACACCTTC. This sequence encodes CAIDRAYGYTF.

The chain joins TRBV12-5 to TRBJ1-1, with 7 bases lining up with TRBD1. V was pared by 6 bases and J by 4 bases, with 5 bases of the junction left unmatched. This CDR3 is 13 amino acids long. Germline V gene data show CDR1 as LGHNT and CDR2 as FRNRAP. The chain's CDR3 is CASGRDRATEAFF. The CDR3 region has the DNA TGTGCTAGTGGCCGTGACAGGGCCACTGAAGCTTTCTTT.

The chain has TRBV9 and TRBJ2-3; D perhaps matches TRBD2 (5 bases). The CDR3 is 14 residues long. Trimming stripped 0 bases from V and 4 bases from J, with 9 bases between. Germline CDR1 reads SGDLS; CDR2 reads YYNGEE. In DNA, the CDR3 is TGTGCCAGCAGCGTAGCTACGGGGTCAGATACGCAGTATTTT. Translation gives CASSVATGSDTQYF.

The chain recombines TRBV5-4 with TRBJ2-1; possibly TRBD1 for D (6 bases). Germline V lookup: CDR1 SGHNT, CDR2 YYREEE (reference sequence). The CDR3 covers 13 residues. Trimming took 4 bases from V and 4 from J, leaving 9 bases between them. The CDR3 reads CASSPGVYNEQFF. The CDR3 DNA sequence: TGTGCCAGCAGCCCAGGGGTATACAATGAGCAGTTCTTC.

The gene calls are TRBV6-5 and TRBJ1-2; maybe TRBD1 (6 bases). Trimming stripped 0 bases from V and 2 bases from J, with 7 bases between. The CDR3 totals 14 residues. Germline assignment: CDR1 MNHEY and CDR2 SVGAGI. The CDR3 here is CASSYSGTNYGYTF. CDR3 in DNA: TGTGCCAGCAGTTACTCCGGGACAAACTATGGCTACACCTTC.

The rearrangement joins TRBV4-2 to TRBJ2-1; D may be TRBD1 (5 bases). Trimming stripped 4 bases from V and 0 bases from J, with 10 bases between. The CDR3 sequence is 15 residues long. Germline assignment: CDR1 LGHNA and CDR2 YNFKEQ. In DNA, the CDR3 is TGTGCCAGCAGCCGTGTGGGGCTCTCCTACAATGAGCAGTTCTTC. Translation gives CASSRVGLSYNEQFF.

V and J are TRBV14 and TRBJ2-5, with TRBD2 identical over 7 bases. Germline CDR1 is SGHDN and CDR2 is FVKESK. There are 15 residues in the CDR3. J was trimmed by 1 base and V by 5 bases; bases with no gene match: 7. The CDR3 DNA is TGTGCCAGCAGCGACCTGAGCGGGGCCCAAGAGACCCAGTACTTC. The encoded protein is CASSDLSGAQETQYF.

The chain is built from TRBV27 and TRBJ1-2, with D possibly being TRBD1 (5 bases). The CDR3 runs 13 residues. Germline V gene lookup returns CDR1 MNHEY and CDR2 SMNVEV (reference sequence). Trimming removed 4 bases at V and 9 bases at J, with 15 bases between. Here the CDR3 DNA reads TGTGCCAGCAGTTCCTTTCAGGGTGGAAGCTACACCTTC. Translation: CASSSFQGGSYTF.